A selection of T cell receptor beta chains follows, all from one sample in a study of T cell responses to AZD1222 COVID-19 vaccine. Method: immunoSEQ multiplex PCR; TCRdb's copy keeps in-frame clones and lacks some. The profile shows about 89,000 clones, approximately 90% of them singletons. The starting material was peripheral blood, obtained 28 days after the second AZD1222 dose. Receptor source: an adult who received the AZD1222 COVID-19 vaccine. Both conserved end residues are part of each CDR3. A D gene is named only where the DNA matches it firmly. Some rows mark clone size as missing; the rest say once, few, many or name a class of expanded clone.

d_call j_call v_call clone_size cdr3_nt cdr3_aa
. TRBJ1-3 TRBV7-9 . TGTGCCAGCAGCTTAGGACAGGCCGGGGAATCTGGAAACACCATATATTTT CASSLGQAGESGNTIYF
. TRBJ1-2 TRBV27 few TGTGCCAGCAGTTTGGGGGGGAAAATGGCAATGGACTACACCTTC CASSLGGKMAMDYTF
TRBD1 TRBJ1-2 TRBV3-1/TRBV3-2 . TGTGCCACCGGGACAGGGGACTATGGCTACACCTTC CATGTGDYGYTF
. TRBJ1-1 TRBV6-6 . TGTGCCAGCAGTACTAAAGGTAGCACTGAAGCTTTCTTT CASSTKGSTEAFF
. TRBJ2-7 TRBV2 . TGTGCCAGCAGTACCATGGACTCAGCCTACGAGCAGTACTTC CASSTMDSAYEQYF
. TRBJ1-1 TRBV4-1 . TGCGCCAGCAGCCAAGATCGAGGCGCTTACATGAACACTGAAGCTTTCTTT CASSQDRGAYMNTEAFF
. TRBJ2-7 TRBV6-2/TRBV6-3 . TGTGCCAGCAGTTCAGTCCGGACCGCTACCTACGAGCAGTACTTC CASSSVRTATYEQYF
TRBD1 TRBJ1-1 TRBV6-2/TRBV6-3 . TGTGCCAGCAGCCGGACAGGGAGGCCTGAAGCTTTCTTT CASSRTGRPEAFF
TRBD2 TRBJ2-7 TRBV7-2 once TGTGCCAGCAGCTTTTCAGCGGGGTACGAGCAGTACTTC CASSFSAGYEQYF
. TRBJ2-4 TRBV19 . TGTGCCAGTAGTATAGGTAGGGACATTCAGTACTTC CASSIGRDIQYF
. TRBJ1-3 TRBV20-1 . TGCAGTGCCGTCTCTGGAAACACCATATATTTT CSAVSGNTIYF
TRBD1 TRBJ2-2 TRBV27 few TGTGCCAGCGCGGGCAGGGACAGACACACCGGGGAGCTGTTTTTT CASAGRDRHTGELFF
. TRBJ2-2 TRBV24-1 . TGTGCCACCAGTGATTCGGGAGTTGGGAACACCGGGGAGCTGTTTTTT CATSDSGVGNTGELFF
TRBD1 TRBJ2-7 TRBV27 . TGTGCCAGCAGTGTGCTACCGGGACAGGCGCAACCCTACGAGCAGTACTTC CASSVLPGQAQPYEQYF
TRBD2 TRBJ2-1 TRBV4-1 . TGCGCCAGCAGCCGAAATAGCGGGGATAATCCTGAGCAGTTCTTC CASSRNSGDNPEQFF
. TRBJ2-1 TRBV20-1 . TGCAGTGCTAGTTTGGTGTTCTCGGGGGTGTCGAATGAGCAGTTCTTC CSASLVFSGVSNEQFF
TRBD1 TRBJ2-7 TRBV28 . TGTGCCAGCAGTTCCCTGACAGGGGACGGGGGCAGGAGGGCCTACGAGCAGTACTTC CASSSLTGDGGRRAYEQYF
TRBD2 TRBJ2-5 TRBV2 once TGTGCCAGCAGTGTGGGACTAGCGGTCCAAGAGACCCAGTACTTC CASSVGLAVQETQYF
TRBD1 TRBJ1-1 TRBV5-4 . TGTGCCAGCCTGAACCGGGACAGGAACACTGAAGCTTTCTTT CASLNRDRNTEAFF
. TRBJ1-3 TRBV5-1 . TGCGCCAGCATGTCGGGAGACCCTGGAAACACCATATATTTT CASMSGDPGNTIYF
. TRBJ1-2 TRBV6-5 . TGTGCCAGCAGCACCAACACAGGGATCTATGGCTACACCTTC CASSTNTGIYGYTF
TRBD1 TRBJ2-5 TRBV19 . TGTGCCAGTAGTATCTCTGGACAGGGGCCCCAAGAGACCCAGTACTTC CASSISGQGPQETQYF
TRBD1 TRBJ1-5 TRBV9 . TGTGCCAGCAGTGATGGGACAGGGCTTGGCAATCAGCCCCAGCATTTT CASSDGTGLGNQPQHF
TRBD1 TRBJ1-4 TRBV10-3 . TGTGCCATCAGCAACGAAGGGGGCACTAATGAAAAACTGTTTTTT CAISNEGGTNEKLFF